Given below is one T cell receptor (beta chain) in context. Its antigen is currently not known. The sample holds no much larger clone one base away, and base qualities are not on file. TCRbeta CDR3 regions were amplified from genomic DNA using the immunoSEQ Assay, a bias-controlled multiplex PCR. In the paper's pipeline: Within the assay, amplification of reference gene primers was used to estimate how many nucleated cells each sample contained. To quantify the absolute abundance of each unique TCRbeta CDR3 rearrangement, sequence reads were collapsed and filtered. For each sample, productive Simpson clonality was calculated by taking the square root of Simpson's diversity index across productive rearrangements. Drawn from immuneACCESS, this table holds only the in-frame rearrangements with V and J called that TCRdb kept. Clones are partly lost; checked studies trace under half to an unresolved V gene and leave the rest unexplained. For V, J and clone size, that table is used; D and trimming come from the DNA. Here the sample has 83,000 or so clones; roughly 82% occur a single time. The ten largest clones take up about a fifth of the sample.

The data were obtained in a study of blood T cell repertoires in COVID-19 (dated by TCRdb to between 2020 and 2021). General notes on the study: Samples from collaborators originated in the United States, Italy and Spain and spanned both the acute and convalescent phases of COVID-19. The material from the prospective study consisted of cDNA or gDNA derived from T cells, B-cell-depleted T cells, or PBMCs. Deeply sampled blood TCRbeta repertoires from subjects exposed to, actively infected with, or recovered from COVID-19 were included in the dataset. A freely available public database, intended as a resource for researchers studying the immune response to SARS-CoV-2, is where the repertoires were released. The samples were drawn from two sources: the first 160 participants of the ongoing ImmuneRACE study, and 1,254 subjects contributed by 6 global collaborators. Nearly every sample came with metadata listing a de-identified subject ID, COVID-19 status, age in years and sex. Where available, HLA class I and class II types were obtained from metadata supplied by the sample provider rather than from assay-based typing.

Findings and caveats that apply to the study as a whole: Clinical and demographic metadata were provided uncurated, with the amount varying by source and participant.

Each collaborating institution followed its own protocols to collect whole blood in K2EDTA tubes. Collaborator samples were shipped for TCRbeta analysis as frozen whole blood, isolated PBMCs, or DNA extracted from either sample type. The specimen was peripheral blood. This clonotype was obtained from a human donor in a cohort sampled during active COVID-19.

The nucleotides are TGTGCCAGCAGCTCCCGACTAGCGGGTATCAATGAGCAGTTCTTC. Translated, this gives CASSSRLAGINEQFF. Recombination joined TRBV5-4 with TRBJ2-1; TRBD2 agrees with 10 junctional bases. After removal of 3 bases from V and 6 bases from J, the junction retains 6 bases not matched to a gene. CDR1 SGHNT and CDR2 YYREEE were looked up in the germline V gene (reference sequence). From cysteine to phenylalanine, the CDR3 is 15 amino acids long. The DNA shown is the 45-base CDR3, in frame from base 1.